Shown below are 19 T cell receptor beta chains from a single sample sequenced in a study of siplizumab effects on memory and regulatory T cells. Sequenced by immunoSEQ multiplex PCR; TCRdb stores in-frame clones only, minus some. Among more than 85,000 clones listed, about 93% were seen once. Specimen: CD4+ T cells sorted from blood. These receptor sequences come from a human donor in good health.

This chain uses TRBV5-6 with TRBJ2-7; D unclear. The CDR3 is made up of 12 amino acids. V dropped 2 bases and J dropped 5 bases, with 8 bases sitting between them. The germline V gene encodes CDR1 SGHDT and CDR2 YYEEEE. DNA of the CDR3: TGTGCCAGCAGCTTACGTAGGGACGAGCAGTACTTC. Its translation: CASSLRRDEQYF.

This clone came up once. This chain uses TRBV25-1 with TRBJ2-2; no reliable D call. CDR3 length: 15 residues. CDR1 is MGHDK, CDR2 SYGVNS, per germline. V lost 0 bases and J lost 5, with 10 bases in between. The CDR3 reads CASSEYVNPTGELFF. For the CDR3, the DNA is TGTGCCAGCAGTGAATACGTCAATCCAACCGGGGAGCTGTTTTTT.

This rearrangement joins TRBV21-1 to TRBJ1-1. TRBV21-1 is deemed a pseudogene. CDR3 length: 13 amino acids. For the CDR3, the DNA is TGTGCCAGCACTGGTTGGGGGGGGACTGAAGCTTTCTTT. Amino acid sequence: CASTGWGGTEAFF.

This chain connects TRBV2 to TRBJ2-3; 13 nucleotides align to TRBD2. V was clipped by 5 bases and J by 2 bases; unmatched bases: 4. This CDR3 comprises 16 residues. Germline loops: CDR1 SNHLY, CDR2 FYNNEI. The CDR3 sequence is CASSRGLAGDTDTQYF. CDR3 in DNA: TGTGCCAGCAGTAGAGGACTAGCGGGGGACACAGATACGCAGTATTTT. The full variable domain, its missing parts supplied by reference TRBV2 and TRBJ2-3, is EPEVTQTPSHQVTQMGQEVILRCVPISNHLYFYWYRQILGQKVEFLVSFYNNEISEKSEIFDDQFSVERPDGSNFTLKIRSTKLEDSAMYFCASSRGLAGDTDTQYFGPGTRLTVL.

This sequence joins TRBV6-1 and TRBJ2-7, with TRBD1 matching 7 bases. CDR3 size: 14 residues. The germline CDR1 and CDR2 sequences are MNHNS and SASEGT. J gave up 6 bases and V 3 bases, and 8 bases lay outside the gene matches. Here the CDR3 DNA reads TGTGCCAGCAGTGAGACAGGGAATCAAGGCGAGCAGTACTTC. Its protein product is CASSETGNQGEQYF.

V usage is TRBV19 and J usage is TRBJ1-2, with no clear D. The germline V gene has CDR1 LNHDA and CDR2 SQIVND (reference sequence). The V and J ends lost 8 bases and 5 bases respectively, with 9 bases between them. The CDR3 length is 11 residues. CDR3 in amino acids: CASFGNYGYTF. CDR3 nucleotides: TGTGCCAGTTTCGGTAATTATGGCTACACCTTC. Together with reference TRBV19 and TRBJ1-2, the CDR3 gives the full variable domain: DGGITQSPKYLFRKEGQNVTLSCEQNLNHDAMYWYRQDPGQGLRLIYYSQIVNDFQKGDIAEGYSVSREKKESFPLTVTSAQKNPTAFYLCASFGNYGYTFGSGTRLTVV.

The chain links TRBV14 to TRBJ2-3, with D perhaps being TRBD1 or TRBD2 (5 bases each). V lost 4 bases, J lost 5 bases, and 25 bases lay in between. The CDR3 spans 18 residues. The V gene's germline CDR1 is SGHDN and CDR2 FVKESK. The CDR3 here is CASSLRGQGLFSEDTQYF. CDR3 DNA sequence: TGTGCCAGCAGCCTCAGAGGGCAGGGATTATTCTCTGAAGATACGCAGTATTTT. The full variable domain, in which reference TRBV14 and TRBJ2-3 provide the parts outside the CDR3, is EAGVTQFPSHSVIEKGQTVTLRCDPISGHDNLYWYRRVMGKEIKFLLHFVKESKQDESGMPNNRFLAERTGGTYSTLKVQPAELEDSGVYFCASSLRGQGLFSEDTQYFGPGTRLTVL.

This clone appeared a single time. V gene TRBV19 combines with J gene TRBJ1-1; D not resolved. CDR3 length: 16 residues. CDR1 and CDR2 (germline): LNHDA, SQIVND (reference sequence). Trimming pared 1 base from V and 1 base from J, leaving 13 bases between. CDR3: CASSIAQSPSNTEAFF. As DNA, the CDR3 is TGTGCCAGTAGTATAGCCCAGTCCCCCTCGAACACTGAAGCTTTCTTT.

The CDR3: CASSQDPVTRGTEAFF. DNA for the CDR3: TGCGCCAGCAGCCAAGATCCTGTCACAAGGGGCACTGAAGCTTTCTTT. V usage is TRBV4-1 and J usage is TRBJ1-1, with D perhaps matching TRBD1 (5 bases). The CDR3 is 16 amino acids. Trimming took 0 bases from V and 4 from J, leaving 15 bases between them. Germline V CDR1 and CDR2: MGHRA, YSYEKL.

The V gene is TRBV6-1, the J gene TRBJ2-3, with D unresolved. The V gene's germline CDR1 is MNHNS and CDR2 SASEGT. This CDR3 contains 14 residues. V was clipped by 9 bases and J by 0 bases, with 13 bases between them. In DNA, the CDR3 is TGTGCCAGTGACCGACTCGGTAGCACAGATACGCAGTATTTT. Its protein product is CASDRLGSTDTQYF.

V usage is TRBV11-2 and J usage is TRBJ2-6, with D possibly being TRBD2 (5 bases). V lost 5 bases and J 1 base, leaving 12 bases between the germline ends. CDR3 size: 16 residues. In germline, CDR1 is SGHAT, CDR2 FQNNGV. CDR3 DNA sequence: TGTGCCAGCAGCCTGTCCCGGGGTTCTGGGGCCAACGTCCTGACTTTC. It yields the protein CASSLSRGSGANVLTF.

Regarding this clone: Germline and junction disagree at one end, which may indicate a read error. Distinct nucleotide sequences in the sample also encode this CDR3. This sequence joins TRBV2 and TRBJ2-7; 7 nucleotides align to TRBD1. This CDR3 comprises 13 residues. Germline CDR1 and CDR2: SNHLY and FYNNEI. The CDR3 protein is CASSATTGLEQYF. CDR3 DNA: TGCGCCAGCTCAGCAACGACAGGGCTGGAGCAGTACTTC.

V is TRBV5-1 and J is TRBJ1-1, with a tentative D call TRBD1 (5 bases). This CDR3 contains 16 residues. Looked up from germline, CDR1 is SGHRS and CDR2 is YFSETQ. V lost 0 bases and J lost 3, with 15 bases in between. The CDR3 here is CASSLAGGRGYTEAFF. CDR3 DNA: TGCGCCAGCAGCTTGGCCGGGGGAAGAGGGTACACTGAAGCTTTCTTT.

The chain links TRBV1 to TRBJ2-1; the D call of TRBD2 is as the table states it, not checked on the DNA. TRBV1 is an annotated pseudogene. The CDR3 loop spans 16 amino acids. The CDR3 DNA sequence: TGCACCAGCAGCTTCGTCTGGACTAGCGGGAGTAATGAGCAGTTCTTC. Residues: CTSSFVWTSGSNEQFF.

This chain links TRBV11-3 with TRBJ2-1, with a possible D match to TRBD2 (6 bases). The CDR3 consists of 15 residues. The germline gives CDR1 SGHNT, CDR2 YENEEA. Trimming took off 5 bases at V and 2 bases at J, with 13 bases between the two ends. CDR3 bases: TGTGCCAGCAGCCCAACTAGCATGGCCTACAATGAGCAGTTCTTC. Its translation: CASSPTSMAYNEQFF.

V usage is TRBV5-1 and J usage is TRBJ2-5; tentative D call: TRBD1 (6 bases). Germline V gives CDR1 SGHRS, CDR2 YFSETQ. V dropped 1 base and J dropped 2 bases, with 9 bases sitting between them. The CDR3 covers 14 residues. Here the CDR3 reads CASSLTGWQETQYF. The CDR3 DNA reads as TGCGCCAGCAGCTTGACAGGGTGGCAAGAGACCCAGTACTTC.

This chain links TRBV11-2 with TRBJ1-2, with TRBD1 as a possible D gene (5 bases). The V and J ends lost 5 bases and 1 base respectively, with 11 bases between them. CDR3 size: 14 residues. Germline assignment: CDR1 SGHAT and CDR2 FQNNGV. CDR3 amino acids: CASSPGADNYGYTF. Here the CDR3 DNA reads TGTGCCAGCAGCCCCGGGGCAGATAACTATGGCTACACCTTC.

V gene TRBV11-3 combines with J gene TRBJ2-7, with no clear D. Trimming cost V 1 base and J 3 bases, with 10 bases left between them. The CDR3 is 14 amino acids. The V gene's germline CDR1 is SGHNT and CDR2 YENEEA. In DNA form, the CDR3 reads TGTGCCAGCAGCTTAGGCAAGGCATACTACGAGCAGTACTTC. Its protein product is CASSLGKAYYEQYF.

This chain uses TRBV18 with TRBJ2-7; 8 bases align to TRBD2. V trimming: 1 base; J trimming: 5 bases; junction bases outside the gene matches: 10. The germline V gene has CDR1 KGHSH and CDR2 LQKENI. The CDR3 extends over 16 amino acids. Here the CDR3 reads CASSPLGGARSDEQYF. DNA of the CDR3: TGTGCCAGCTCACCACTCGGGGGGGCGAGATCGGACGAGCAGTACTTC.